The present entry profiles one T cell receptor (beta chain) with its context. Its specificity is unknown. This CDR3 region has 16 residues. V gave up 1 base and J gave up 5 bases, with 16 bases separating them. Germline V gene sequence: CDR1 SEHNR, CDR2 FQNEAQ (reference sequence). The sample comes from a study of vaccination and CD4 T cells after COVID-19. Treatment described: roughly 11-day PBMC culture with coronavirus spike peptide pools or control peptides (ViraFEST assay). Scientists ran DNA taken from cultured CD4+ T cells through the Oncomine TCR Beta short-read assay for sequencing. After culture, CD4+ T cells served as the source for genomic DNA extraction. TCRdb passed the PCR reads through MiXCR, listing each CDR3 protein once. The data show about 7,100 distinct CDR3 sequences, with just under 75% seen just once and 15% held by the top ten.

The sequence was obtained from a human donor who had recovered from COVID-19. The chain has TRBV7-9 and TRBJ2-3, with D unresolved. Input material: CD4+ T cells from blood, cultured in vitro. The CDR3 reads CASSLVRVKAEDTQYF. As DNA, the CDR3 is TGTGCCAGCAGCTTAGTAAGGGTAAAAGCCGAAGATACGCAGTATTTT.